The 26 T cell receptor beta chains given below trace back to one sample, sequenced in a study of blood T cell repertoires in COVID-19 (dated by TCRdb to the early 2020s). The protocol used for the library was the immunoSEQ multiplex PCR assay. As stored in TCRdb, this immuneACCESS dataset retains in-frame rearrangements with V and J assigned. A fraction of the clones does not appear; measured against another copy, unresolved V genes explain less than half of the discrepancy, and the remainder lacks a known reason. The sample table shows around 4,700 clones, and approximately 80% are seen once. The ten largest account for roughly an eighth of the sample. Sequenced sample: peripheral blood. All receptors derive from a man between 65 and 85 years old with active COVID-19.

This clone has just a few counts. Here the CDR3 DNA reads TGTGCCAGCAGACCCTCAGGGGAGAAGTATGGCTACACCTTC. This sequence encodes CASRPSGEKYGYTF. This rearrangement joins TRBV6-5 to TRBJ1-2; D may be TRBD1 (6 bases). The germline V gene encodes CDR1 MNHEY and CDR2 SVGAGI. Trimming cost V 6 bases and J 5 bases, with 16 bases left between them. The CDR3 has 14 residues.

V and J are TRBV6-5 and TRBJ1-1, with D possibly matching TRBD1 (6 bases). CDR1 is MNHEY, CDR2 SVGAGI, per germline. V lost 4 bases and J lost 0, with 9 bases in between. The CDR3 has 14 residues. The chain's CDR3 is CASSSGGMNTEAFF. The CDR3 region has the DNA TGTGCCAGCAGTTCGGGGGGCATGAACACTGAAGCTTTCTTT.

The chain uses TRBV18 and TRBJ2-1; 10 positions match TRBD2. V was clipped by 9 bases and J by 0 bases; unmatched bases: 14. The CDR3 has 18 amino acids. Germline V gene sequence: CDR1 KGHSH, CDR2 LQKENI. As DNA, the CDR3 is TGTGCCAGTTCCCTACTCATTAGCGGGGGGAGCTCCTACAATGAGCAGTTCTTC. As protein: CASSLLISGGSSYNEQFF.

The chain employs TRBV4-2 and TRBJ1-2; no definite D call. V dropped 0 bases and J dropped 3 bases, with 14 bases sitting between them. Germline CDR1 and CDR2: LGHNA and YNFKEQ. CDR3 size: 16 residues. The CDR3 protein is CASSQEQSGVYYGYTF. The CDR3 DNA is TGTGCCAGCAGCCAAGAGCAAAGCGGGGTTTACTATGGCTACACCTTC.

The CDR3 reads CASSRAGVTTNEKLFF. For the CDR3, the DNA is TGTGCCAGCAGCCGGGCAGGGGTGACAACTAATGAAAAACTGTTTTTT. The J gene is TRBJ1-4, the V gene TRBV28; possible D gene TRBD1, 6 bases. The V gene lost 6 bases and the J gene lost 0 bases, with 14 bases spanning the gap. Per germline, CDR1 MDHEN and CDR2 SYDVKM. This CDR3 is 16 amino acids long.

The genes are TRBV5-4 and TRBJ2-2; perhaps TRBD1 as D (5 bases). This CDR3 contains 15 residues. Germline CDR1 and CDR2: SGHNT and YYREEE (reference sequence). Trimming cost V 4 bases and J 2 bases, with 12 bases left between them. The DNA of the CDR3 is TGTGCCAGCAGCGAGGAAACAGGAAACACCGGGGAGCTGTTTTTT. As protein: CASSEETGNTGELFF. Full variable domain (missing parts from reference TRBV5-4 and TRBJ2-2): ETGVTQSPTHLIKTRGQQVTLRCSSQSGHNTVSWYQQALGQGPQFIFQYYREEENGRGNFPPRFSGLQFPNYSSELNVNALELDDSALYLCASSEETGNTGELFFGEGSRLTVL.

The chain uses TRBV7-8 and TRBJ2-7, with 9 bases lining up with TRBD1. V gave up 5 bases and J gave up 4 bases; unmatched junction bases: 6. The germline gives CDR1 SGHVS, CDR2 FQNEAQ. The CDR3 loop spans 14 amino acids. The CDR3 protein is CASSATGTGYEQYF. DNA of the CDR3: TGTGCCAGCAGCGCCACCGGGACAGGGTACGAGCAGTACTTC.

This clone was counted a few times. The genes are TRBV4-1 and TRBJ2-2, with 8 bases fitting TRBD1. From germline, CDR1 is MGHRA and CDR2 YSYEKL. Trimming cost V 0 bases and J 0 bases; bases outside gene matches: 3. This CDR3 contains 17 residues. In DNA form, the CDR3 reads TGCGCCAGCAGCCAAGATACAGGGGGTGCGAACACCGGGGAGCTGTTTTTT. This codes for CASSQDTGGANTGELFF.

The J gene is TRBJ1-1, the V gene TRBV29-1; D is perhaps TRBD1 (5 bases). The CDR3 loop spans 14 amino acids. CDR1 is SQVTM and CDR2 is ANQGSEA in the germline V gene. With 4 bases removed from V and 4 bases from J, the gap between germline ends came to 16 bases. The CDR3 nucleotides read TGCAGCGTTGTATTGACAATGGGGGGCACTGAAGCTTTCTTT. Amino acid sequence: CSVVLTMGGTEAFF.

CDR3 DNA sequence: TGTGCCAGCAGTCCGGGACAACGAAGACAGCCCCAGCATTTT. This sequence encodes CASSPGQRRQPQHF. The chain has TRBV27 and TRBJ1-5, with D tentatively TRBD1 (6 bases). Germline assignment: CDR1 MNHEY and CDR2 SMNVEV (reference sequence). This CDR3 is built from 14 residues. The V end was cut by 5 bases, the J end by 7 bases, with 15 bases between.

The chain carries TRBV19 and TRBJ2-7, with D maybe TRBD2 (7 bases). The CDR3 extends over 15 amino acids. V was trimmed by 7 bases and J by 3 bases, leaving 19 bases between them. CDR1 and CDR2 (germline): LNHDA, SQIVND (reference sequence). This CDR3 reads CASTPGRGAVYEQYF. The CDR3, as DNA: TGTGCCAGTACCCCAGGTCGGGGGGCCGTCTACGAGCAGTACTTC.

CDR3 loop: CASGQGTNTGELFF. The CDR3 nucleotides are TGTGCCAGCGGACAGGGGACGAACACCGGGGAGCTGTTTTTT. This rearrangement joins TRBV11-2 to TRBJ2-2; 9 bases fit TRBD1. Germline V lookup: CDR1 SGHAT, CDR2 FQNNGV. Trimming took 8 bases from V and 0 from J; bases not matched to a gene: 1. This CDR3 is built from 14 residues.

The chain combines TRBV10-1 with TRBJ1-2, with D tentatively TRBD1 (5 bases). V lost 4 bases to trimming and J lost 0 bases, with 6 bases between them. Per germline, CDR1 WNHNN and CDR2 SYGVQD (reference sequence). This CDR3 is built from 13 residues. This CDR3 is CASSAGTNYGYTF. The CDR3 nucleotides are TGCGCCAGCAGTGCAGGGACTAACTATGGCTACACCTTC.

This clone has only a few counts. The chain combines TRBV6-2 or TRBV6-3 with TRBJ2-2; 8 bases fit TRBD2. Germline CDR1 and CDR2: MNHEY and SVGEGT. The CDR3 extends over 14 amino acids. The J segment lost 4 bases and the V segment lost 6 bases, leaving 4 bases of the junction unmatched. In DNA form, the CDR3 reads TGTGCCAGCAGCAGACTAGCGACCACCGGGGAGCTGTTTTTT. Amino acids: CASSRLATTGELFF.

The chain has TRBV19 and TRBJ2-3; weak D call: TRBD2 (5 bases). The CDR3 sequence is 15 residues long. Trimming cost V 5 bases and J 1 base, with 13 bases left between them. Germline CDR1 is LNHDA and CDR2 is SQIVND (reference sequence). CDR3 nucleotide sequence: TGTGCCAGTAGTCCCCTACTAGACCGCACAGATACGCAGTATTTT. This encodes CASSPLLDRTDTQYF.

The chain employs TRBV5-4 and TRBJ1-2; TRBD1 agrees at 8 bases. Losses at the gene ends were 4 bases for V and 1 base for J; bases not matched to a gene: 12. CDR1 and CDR2 (germline): SGHNT, YYREEE (reference sequence). The CDR3 is made up of 17 amino acids. The CDR3 DNA follows: TGTGCCAGCAGCGATCGGACAGGGATCCTTTATAACTATGGCTACACCTTC. Encoded protein: CASSDRTGILYNYGYTF.

The sample holds one count of this clone. The V and J genes are TRBV6-5 and TRBJ2-7; 7 bases fit TRBD2. Per germline, CDR1 MNHEY and CDR2 SVGAGI. The ends lost 2 bases at V and 1 base at J; junction bases unmatched: 8. CDR3 length: 16 amino acids. CDR3 region: CASSYGSRGTSYEQYF. The DNA of the CDR3 is TGTGCCAGCAGTTACGGATCGCGGGGGACGTCCTACGAGCAGTACTTC.

The rearrangement uses TRBV18 and TRBJ2-5; a possible D gene is TRBD1 (5 bases). With 3 bases removed from V and 5 bases from J, the gap between germline ends came to 10 bases. This CDR3 spans 13 amino acids. Looked up from germline, CDR1 is KGHSH and CDR2 is LQKENI. The CDR3 region is CASSPQGLETQYF. CDR3 nucleotides: TGTGCCAGCTCACCCCAGGGCCTTGAGACCCAGTACTTC.

The chain is built from TRBV9 and TRBJ2-7; 11 positions agree with TRBD1. V lost 3 bases, J lost 4 bases, and 9 bases stayed unmatched. CDR1 SGDLS and CDR2 YYNGEE come from the germline V gene. The CDR3 covers 16 residues. The CDR3 is CASSEGTGGSGYEQYF. CDR3 nucleotide sequence: TGTGCCAGCAGCGAGGGGACAGGGGGAAGTGGTTACGAGCAGTACTTC.

V usage is TRBV10-3 and J usage is TRBJ2-3, with 12 bases aligning to TRBD2. This CDR3 comprises 18 residues. Germline CDR1 and CDR2: ENHRY and SYGVKD. J was trimmed by 0 bases and V by 3 bases; bases with no gene match: 7. The CDR3 DNA reads TGTGCCATCAGTGAAGGACTAGCGGGGAAATCTAGCACAGATACGCAGTATTTT. It translates to CAISEGLAGKSSTDTQYF.

The chain links TRBV5-5 to TRBJ2-7; TRBD2 aligns across 12 bases. Per germline, CDR1 SGHKS and CDR2 YYEKEE (reference sequence). V was clipped by 2 bases and J by 5 bases; unmatched bases: 8. There are 16 residues in the CDR3. The CDR3 region is CASSLILAGGPHEQYF. The CDR3 DNA reads as TGTGCCAGCAGCTTAATTCTAGCGGGGGGGCCCCACGAGCAGTACTTC. Full variable domain (missing parts from reference TRBV5-5 and TRBJ2-7): DAGVTQSPTHLIKTRGQQVTLRCSPISGHKSVSWYQQVLGQGPQFIFQYYEKEERGRGNFPDRFSARQFPNYSSELNVNALLLGDSALYLCASSLILAGGPHEQYFGPGTRLTVT.

The CDR3 nucleotides read TGTGCCAGCAGTTCCGGGACCCGCGGGGACATTCAGTACTTC. It encodes CASSSGTRGDIQYF. This sequence joins TRBV28 and TRBJ2-4, with D maybe TRBD2 (6 bases). Germline V gives CDR1 MDHEN, CDR2 SYDVKM. The V gene lost 4 bases and the J gene lost 8 bases, with 15 bases spanning the gap. The length of the CDR3 is 14 residues. Based on the CDR3 plus reference TRBV28 and TRBJ2-4, the full variable domain is DVKVTQSSRYLVKRTGEKVFLECVQDMDHENMFWYRQDPGLGLRLIYFSYDVKMKEKGDIPEGYSVSREKKERFSLILESASTNQTSMYLCASSSGTRGDIQYFGAGTRLSVL.

This rearrangement joins TRBV19 to TRBJ2-1, with TRBD1 identical over 7 bases. After removal of 10 bases from V and 7 bases from J, the junction contained 10 bases not matched to a gene. From germline, CDR1 is LNHDA and CDR2 SQIVND (reference sequence). The CDR3 is made up of 13 amino acids. This CDR3 is CATYMGDRNEQFF. The DNA for the CDR3 is TGTGCCACCTATATGGGGGACAGAAATGAGCAGTTCTTC.

The J gene is TRBJ2-5, the V gene TRBV20-1; TRBD2 is a possible D gene (7 bases). Germline V gene data show CDR1 as DFQATT and CDR2 as SNEGSKA (reference sequence). V shed 3 bases and J shed 0 bases, with 14 bases lying between them. The CDR3 has 15 amino acids. CDR3 residues: CSASGSGGYQETQYF. In nucleotides, the CDR3 is TGCAGTGCTAGTGGGTCGGGGGGCTACCAAGAGACCCAGTACTTC.

This clone qualifies as medium-sized. This rearrangement joins TRBV27 to TRBJ1-2; TRBD1 matches at 12 bases. V shed 6 bases and J 5 bases; nucleotides not matched to a gene: 22. Germline CDR1 is MNHEY and CDR2 is SMNVEV (reference sequence). The CDR3 spans 20 residues. CDR3 sequence: CASRSEWTRDRGLEWYGYTF. The CDR3 coding sequence is TGTGCCAGCAGGTCCGAGTGGACCCGGGACAGGGGGCTCGAATGGTATGGCTACACCTTC.

The V and J genes are TRBV3-1 (or the pseudogene TRBV3-2) and TRBJ2-2; 12 bases line up with TRBD2. Germline values: CDR1 LGHDT, CDR2 YNNKEL (reference sequence). The CDR3 spans 15 residues. The J segment lost 10 bases and the V segment lost 4 bases, leaving 7 bases of the junction unmatched. DNA of the CDR3: TGTGCCAGCAGCCCACCTAGCGGGGGGGCTCCGGAGCTGTTTTTT. Translation: CASSPPSGGAPELFF.